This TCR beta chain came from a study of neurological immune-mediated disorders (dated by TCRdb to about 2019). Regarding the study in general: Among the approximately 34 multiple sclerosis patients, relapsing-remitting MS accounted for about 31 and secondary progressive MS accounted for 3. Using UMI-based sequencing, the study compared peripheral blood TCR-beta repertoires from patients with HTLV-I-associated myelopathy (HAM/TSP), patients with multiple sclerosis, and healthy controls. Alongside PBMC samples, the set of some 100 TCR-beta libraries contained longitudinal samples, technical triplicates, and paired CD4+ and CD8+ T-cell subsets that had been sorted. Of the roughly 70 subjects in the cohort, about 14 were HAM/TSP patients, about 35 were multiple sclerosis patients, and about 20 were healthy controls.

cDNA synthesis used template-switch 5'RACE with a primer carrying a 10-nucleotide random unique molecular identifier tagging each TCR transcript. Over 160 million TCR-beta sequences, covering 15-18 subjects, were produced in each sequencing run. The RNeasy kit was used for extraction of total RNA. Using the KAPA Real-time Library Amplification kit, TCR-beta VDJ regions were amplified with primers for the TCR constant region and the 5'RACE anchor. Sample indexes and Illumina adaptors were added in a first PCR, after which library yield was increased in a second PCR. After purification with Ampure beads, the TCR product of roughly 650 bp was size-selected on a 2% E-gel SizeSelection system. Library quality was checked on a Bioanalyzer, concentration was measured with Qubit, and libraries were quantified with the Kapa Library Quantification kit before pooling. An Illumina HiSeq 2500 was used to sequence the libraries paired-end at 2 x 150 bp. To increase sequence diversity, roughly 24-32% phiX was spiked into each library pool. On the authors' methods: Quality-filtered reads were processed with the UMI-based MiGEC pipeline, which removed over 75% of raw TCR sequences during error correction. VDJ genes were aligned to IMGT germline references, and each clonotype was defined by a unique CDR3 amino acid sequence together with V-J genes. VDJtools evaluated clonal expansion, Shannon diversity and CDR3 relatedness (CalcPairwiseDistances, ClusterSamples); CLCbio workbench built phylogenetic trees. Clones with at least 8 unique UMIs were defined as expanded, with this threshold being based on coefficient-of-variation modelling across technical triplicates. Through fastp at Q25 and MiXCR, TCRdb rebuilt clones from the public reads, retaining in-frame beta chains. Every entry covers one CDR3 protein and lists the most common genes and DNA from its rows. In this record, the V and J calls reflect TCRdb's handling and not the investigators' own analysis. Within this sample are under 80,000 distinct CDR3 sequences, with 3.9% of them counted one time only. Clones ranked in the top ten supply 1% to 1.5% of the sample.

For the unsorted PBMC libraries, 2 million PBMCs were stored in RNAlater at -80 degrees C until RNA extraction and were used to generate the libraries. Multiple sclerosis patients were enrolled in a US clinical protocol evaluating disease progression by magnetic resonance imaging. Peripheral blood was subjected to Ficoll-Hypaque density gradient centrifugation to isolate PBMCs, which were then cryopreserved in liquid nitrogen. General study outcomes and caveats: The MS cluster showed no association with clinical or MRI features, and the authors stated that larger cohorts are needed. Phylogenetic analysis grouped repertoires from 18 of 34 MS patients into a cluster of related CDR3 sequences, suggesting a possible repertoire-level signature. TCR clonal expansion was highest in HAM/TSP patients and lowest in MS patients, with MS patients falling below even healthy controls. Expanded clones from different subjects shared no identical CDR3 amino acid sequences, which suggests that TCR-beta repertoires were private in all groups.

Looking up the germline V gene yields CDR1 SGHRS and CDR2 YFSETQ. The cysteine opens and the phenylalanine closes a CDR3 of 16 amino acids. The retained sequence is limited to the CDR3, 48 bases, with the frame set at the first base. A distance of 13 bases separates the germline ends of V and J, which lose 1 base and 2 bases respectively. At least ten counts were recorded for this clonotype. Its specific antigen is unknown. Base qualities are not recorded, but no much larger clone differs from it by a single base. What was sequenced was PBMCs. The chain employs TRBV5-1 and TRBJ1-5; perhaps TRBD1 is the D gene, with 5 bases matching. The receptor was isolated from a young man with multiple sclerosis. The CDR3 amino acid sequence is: CASSLNLMGGNQPQHF. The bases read TGCGCCAGCAGCTTGAACCTGATGGGGGGCAATCAGCCCCAGCATTTT. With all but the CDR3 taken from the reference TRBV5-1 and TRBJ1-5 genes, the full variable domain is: KAGVTQTPRYLIKTRGQQVTLSCSPISGHRSVSWYQQTPGQGLQFLFEYFSETQRNKGNFPGRFSGRQFSNSRSEMNVSTLELGDSALYLCASSLNLMGGNQPQHFGDGTRLSIL.